The rows below give T cell receptor beta chains drawn from one sample of a study of T cell responses to AZD1222 COVID-19 vaccine. This table comes from immunoSEQ multiplex PCR, and its TCRdb copy is limited to in-frame clones, with some not included. The table has hundreds of thousands of clones, approximately 94% seen once. The sequencing here drew on peripheral blood, taken 28 days after the second AZD1222 dose. All receptors derive from an adult who received the AZD1222 COVID-19 vaccine. CDR3s include the opening cysteine and the closing phenylalanine or tryptophan. Fields, in order: CDR3 DNA, CDR3 protein, D gene, V gene, clone size, J gene. The D gene is left open where the match is weak. Size values are once, few and many counts, or a class for expanded clones, and some rows have none.

TGTGCCAGCAGCCCCCTGGGACTTTATGGCTACACCTTC,CASSPLGLYGYTF,.,TRBV3-1/TRBV3-2,.,TRBJ1-2
TGTGCCAGCTCCCGGGACCCCGGGAGAGCCTACGAGCAGTACTTC,CASSRDPGRAYEQYF,.,TRBV18,.,TRBJ2-7
TGTGCCAGCAGGACTTGGCAGGGAGGCTACGAGCAGTACTTC,CASRTWQGGYEQYF,.,TRBV28,once,TRBJ2-7
TGCGCCAGCACTAGACAGGGTTCCTACGAGCAGTACTTC,CASTRQGSYEQYF,TRBD1,TRBV23-1,.,TRBJ2-7
TGTGCCAGCAGCTCCTTCCGGGACAGGGGGGAGGATGGCTACACCTTC,CASSSFRDRGEDGYTF,TRBD1,TRBV7-8,.,TRBJ1-2
TGTGCCAGCAGCTTGGGGGTCGTGGGAGACACTGAAGCTTTCTTT,CASSLGVVGDTEAFF,.,TRBV5-4,.,TRBJ1-1
TGTGCCAGCAGTGATTGGAGAGAAGTTTCCAATCAGCCCCAGCATTTT,CASSDWREVSNQPQHF,.,TRBV6-1,.,TRBJ1-5
TGTGCCAGCAGTGACAGGTTCGCCAATCAGCCCCAGCATTTT,CASSDRFANQPQHF,.,TRBV2,.,TRBJ1-5
TGCGCCAGCAGCTTGGTGGCGGGGGGGAACACAGATACGCAGTATTTT,CASSLVAGGNTDTQYF,TRBD2,TRBV5-1,.,TRBJ2-3
TGTGCCAGCAGTCCCATTATCGGGTCCGAGGCCCTAGCCAAAAACATTCAGTACTTC,CASSPIIGSEALAKNIQYF,.,TRBV27,.,TRBJ2-4
TGTGCCAGCAGTGTGGAGTACTACGAGCAGTACTTC,CASSVEYYEQYF,.,TRBV2,.,TRBJ2-7
TGTGCCAGCAGCCCGATATCAGGGATCTCCTACGAGCAGTACTTC,CASSPISGISYEQYF,.,TRBV7-6,.,TRBJ2-7
TGCGCCACTCCCGGGCTAGCGGGGCATACCACTAACACCGGGGAGCTGTTTTTT,CATPGLAGHTTNTGELFF,TRBD2,TRBV10-1,.,TRBJ2-2
TGTGCCAGCTCACCACGAGAAGGGGCTAACTATGGCTACACCTTC,CASSPREGANYGYTF,.,TRBV18,.,TRBJ1-2
TGTGCCAGCAGTTTAGTGCACTACAATGAGCAGTTCTTC,CASSLVHYNEQFF,.,TRBV27,.,TRBJ2-1
TGCGCCAGCAGCCAAGAATTAGCGGGAGGTAACGAGCAGTACTTC,CASSQELAGGNEQYF,TRBD2,TRBV4-3,once,TRBJ2-7
TGTGCCAGCAGCTCACCTTCACTAGCGGGAGGTTGGACCGGGGAGCTGTTTTTT,CASSSPSLAGGWTGELFF,TRBD2,TRBV7-9,.,TRBJ2-2
TGTGCCAGCAGCTTGAACGGAGGGTCCTACAATGAGCAGTTCTTC,CASSLNGGSYNEQFF,.,TRBV5-4,.,TRBJ2-1
TGTGCCAGCAGCTCTGGGGCCAACGTCCTGACTTTC,CASSSGANVLTF,.,TRBV11-2,.,TRBJ2-6
TGTGCCAGCACCAAGGGTAGGGACACCGGGGAGCTGTTTTTT,CASTKGRDTGELFF,.,TRBV7-2,.,TRBJ2-2
TGTGCCAGCAGCCACCATACGCTTATGAACACTGAAGCTTTCTTT,CASSHHTLMNTEAFF,.,TRBV3-1/TRBV3-2,.,TRBJ1-1
TGTGCCAGCAGCGTAGCCGACAGCACCTATGGCTACACCTTC,CASSVADSTYGYTF,.,TRBV9,.,TRBJ1-2
TGTGCCAGCAGCCTCGGACAGGGGGAGGGTGGCTACACCTTC,CASSLGQGEGGYTF,TRBD1,TRBV7-2,.,TRBJ1-2
TGTGCCAGCAGTCTCCTAGCGGGAGGGCCCAATGAGCAGTTCTTC,CASSLLAGGPNEQFF,TRBD2,TRBV7-6,.,TRBJ2-1
TGTGCCAGCAGCTTGAGTCCTCCGGGACAGGGGGTTGAGCAGTTCTTC,CASSLSPPGQGVEQFF,TRBD1,TRBV5-6,.,TRBJ2-1
TGTGCCAGTAGTTTAGAGGGCCGGGGGAATGAGCAGTTCTTC,CASSLEGRGNEQFF,.,TRBV19,.,TRBJ2-1
TGCGCCAGCAGCTTGGCCGTAAGCGGGTACCCTAGCACAGATACGCAGTATTTT,CASSLAVSGYPSTDTQYF,.,TRBV5-1,.,TRBJ2-3
TGTGCCAGTAGTATAAGCAGACTCTCTGGAAACACCATATATTTT,CASSISRLSGNTIYF,.,TRBV19,.,TRBJ1-3
TGTGCCACACGTACAAGGGGAGGAGAGCAGTACTTC,CATRTRGGEQYF,.,TRBV28,.,TRBJ2-7
TGTGCCAGCCCGCCGGGGCAGGACACCGGGGAGCTGTTTTTT,CASPPGQDTGELFF,.,TRBV21-1,.,TRBJ2-2
TGCGCCAGCAGCCACCAGGGACCCATCTCACCGGGGGAGCTGTTTTTT,CASSHQGPISPGELFF,.,TRBV4-3,.,TRBJ2-2
TGCGCCAGCAGCCCTGGGGGGACAGGGAGCTACGAGCAGTACTTC,CASSPGGTGSYEQYF,TRBD1,TRBV5-1,.,TRBJ2-7
TGTGCCAGCAGCTTAGCGGTAACAGGGCTAGCACCCCTCCACTTT,CASSLAVTGLAPLHF,.,TRBV7-8,.,TRBJ1-6
TGTGCCAGCAGTTGGGACGGGACCGAACAGCCCCAGCATTTT,CASSWDGTEQPQHF,.,TRBV28,.,TRBJ1-5
TGTGCCAGCAGACTCAGCAGGGACACTGAAGCTTTCTTT,CASRLSRDTEAFF,.,TRBV7-9,few,TRBJ1-1
TGTGCCAGCAGCGTTGCGGGGGGCCAAGAGACCCAGTACTTC,CASSVAGGQETQYF,TRBD2,TRBV9,.,TRBJ2-5
TGCGCCAGCAGCTGGGGGCCGGGGAATACTGAAGCTTTCTTT,CASSWGPGNTEAFF,.,TRBV5-1,.,TRBJ1-1
TGTGCCAGCAGCTCATCCGGTGGTGATAGCAATCAGCCCCAGCATTTT,CASSSSGGDSNQPQHF,.,TRBV28,.,TRBJ1-5
TGTGCCACCAGCCCCCGGAGAACGGATTCACCCCTCCACTTT,CATSPRRTDSPLHF,.,TRBV15,few,TRBJ1-6
TGTGCCAGCAGCCCCCCCCCAGGCACCGGGGAGCTGTTTTTT,CASSPPPGTGELFF,.,TRBV28,once,TRBJ2-2
TGTGCCAGCAGTTGGGGGACAGGAGGCTCGAATTCACCCCTCCACTTT,CASSWGTGGSNSPLHF,TRBD1,TRBV6-2/TRBV6-3,.,TRBJ1-6
TGTGCCAGCAGCAGGGATTACGAGCAGTACTTC,CASSRDYEQYF,.,TRBV28,.,TRBJ2-7
TGTGCCAGTTATGAACGGGACAGGGATGGCTACACCTTC,CASYERDRDGYTF,TRBD1,TRBV19,few,TRBJ1-2
TGTGCCAGCAGATACCCGGGGGGTGACGAGCAGTACTTC,CASRYPGGDEQYF,TRBD2,TRBV6-5,.,TRBJ2-7
TGTGCCAGCAGCCAAGAACGCAGGGCCCATGAGCAGTTCTTC,CASSQERRAHEQFF,.,TRBV4-2,.,TRBJ2-1
TGTGCCATCAGGGGGACCGGCGAAGTGGGCACCTTC,CAIRGTGEVGTF,.,TRBV10-3,.,TRBJ1-2
TGTGCCAGCAGTCAAGAGGGGAGGCCAGGCGGGAGACACACAGATACGCAGTATTTT,CASSQEGRPGGRHTDTQYF,.,TRBV21-1,.,TRBJ2-3
TGTGCCAGCAGCCGAAGAAGGGGCGGGCGACAGCCCCAGCATTTT,CASSRRRGGRQPQHF,.,TRBV28,.,TRBJ1-5
TGTGCCAGTAGTATAGATAGGCTTTTTGGTACGCAGTATTTT,CASSIDRLFGTQYF,.,TRBV19,.,TRBJ2-3
TGTGCCAGCAGTACCTCCTCGGCGGGCTCCTACGAGCAGTACTTC,CASSTSSAGSYEQYF,.,TRBV28,.,TRBJ2-7
TGTGCCAGCAGTGATCAGCGGACAACCTACGAGCAGTACTTC,CASSDQRTTYEQYF,.,TRBV2,.,TRBJ2-7
TGTGCCAGCAAAAGACAGGGAAGTGGAAACACCATATATTTT,CASKRQGSGNTIYF,TRBD1,TRBV6-5,.,TRBJ1-3
TGTGCCAGCAGGGCCGCGACCGGGACAGGGGCGAGAAATGAGCAGTTCTTC,CASRAATGTGARNEQFF,TRBD1,TRBV28,.,TRBJ2-1
TGTGCCACCAGTGACTCCAGGGGGGGAGACAATGAGCAGTTCTTC,CATSDSRGGDNEQFF,.,TRBV24-1,.,TRBJ2-1
TGTGCCAGCAGCTCACAGGCGCAGGCCCTTTGGTTCTTT,CASSSQAQALWFF,.,TRBV7-9,.,TRBJ1-1
TGTGCCAGCAGCCGGGCTAGCGGGAGCGAGCAGTACTTC,CASSRASGSEQYF,TRBD2,TRBV3-1/TRBV3-2,.,TRBJ2-7